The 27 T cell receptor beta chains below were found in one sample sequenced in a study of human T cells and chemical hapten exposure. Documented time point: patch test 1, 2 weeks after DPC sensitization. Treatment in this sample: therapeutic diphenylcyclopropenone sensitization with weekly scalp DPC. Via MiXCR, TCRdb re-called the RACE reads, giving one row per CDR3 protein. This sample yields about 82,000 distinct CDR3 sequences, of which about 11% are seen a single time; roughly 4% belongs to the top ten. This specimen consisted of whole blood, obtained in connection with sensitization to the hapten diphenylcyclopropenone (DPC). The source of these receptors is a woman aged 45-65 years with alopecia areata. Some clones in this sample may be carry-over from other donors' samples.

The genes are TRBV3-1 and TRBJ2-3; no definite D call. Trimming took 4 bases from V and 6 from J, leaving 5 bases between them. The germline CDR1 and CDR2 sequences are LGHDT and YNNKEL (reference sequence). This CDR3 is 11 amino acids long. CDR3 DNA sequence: TGTGCCAGCAGCCTTTTCGATACGCAGTATTTT. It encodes CASSLFDTQYF.

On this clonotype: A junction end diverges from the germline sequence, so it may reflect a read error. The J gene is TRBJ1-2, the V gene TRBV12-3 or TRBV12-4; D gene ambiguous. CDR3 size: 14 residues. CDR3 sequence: CASSFTVGAYGYTF. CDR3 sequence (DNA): TGTGCCAGTAGTTTCACAGTGGGTGCCTATGGCTACACCTTC.

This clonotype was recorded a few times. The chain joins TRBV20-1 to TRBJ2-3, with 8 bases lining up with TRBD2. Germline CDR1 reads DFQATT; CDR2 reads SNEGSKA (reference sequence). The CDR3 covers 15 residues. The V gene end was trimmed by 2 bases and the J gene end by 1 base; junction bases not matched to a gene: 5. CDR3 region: CSARSSGGGTDTQYF. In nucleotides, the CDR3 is TGCAGTGCTAGATCTTCCGGGGGGGGCACAGATACGCAGTATTTT.

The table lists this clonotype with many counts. CDR3 nucleotides: TGTGCCAGCAGTTCTCCGGGACAGGGTATCTTTGGCTACACCTTC. Encoded protein: CASSSPGQGIFGYTF. The rearrangement links TRBV6-5 to TRBJ1-2, with 9 nucleotides matching TRBD1. This CDR3 comprises 15 residues. Per germline, CDR1 MNHEY and CDR2 SVGAGI. With 4 bases clipped from V and 7 bases from J, the junction kept 10 bases outside the gene matches.

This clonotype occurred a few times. The CDR3 sequence: CASSQTSAYTGELFF. CDR3 sequence (DNA): TGTGCCAGCTCACAGACTAGCGCGTACACCGGGGAGCTGTTTTTT. The chain is built from TRBV18 and TRBJ2-2, with TRBD2 matching 8 bases. Germline CDR1 KGHSH, CDR2 LQKENI. V shed 4 bases, J shed 3 bases, and the junction held 4 bases outside the gene matches. The length of the CDR3 is 15 residues.

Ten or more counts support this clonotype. CDR3 sequence reads: CSARDLSENQPQHF. CDR3 coding DNA: TGCAGTGCTAGAGATTTATCGGAGAATCAGCCCCAGCATTTT. The chain joins TRBV20-1 to TRBJ1-5, with D unresolved. V was clipped by 0 bases and J by 4 bases, with 10 bases between them. This CDR3 is 14 amino acids long. Germline CDR1 and CDR2: DFQATT and SNEGSKA (reference sequence).

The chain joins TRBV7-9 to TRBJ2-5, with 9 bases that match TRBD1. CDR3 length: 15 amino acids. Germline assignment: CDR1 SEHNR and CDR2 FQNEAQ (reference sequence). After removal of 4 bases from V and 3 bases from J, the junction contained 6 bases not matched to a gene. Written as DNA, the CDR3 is TGTGCCAGCAGCTCGTGGACAGGGGTGGAAGAGACCCAGTACTTC. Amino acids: CASSSWTGVEETQYF.

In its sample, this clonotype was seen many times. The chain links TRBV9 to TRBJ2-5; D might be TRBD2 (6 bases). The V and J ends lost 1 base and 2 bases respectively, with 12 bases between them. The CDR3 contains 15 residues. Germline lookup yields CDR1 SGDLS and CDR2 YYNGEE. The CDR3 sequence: CASSVTLAEQETQYF. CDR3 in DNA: TGTGCCAGCAGCGTAACCTTAGCGGAACAAGAGACCCAGTACTTC.

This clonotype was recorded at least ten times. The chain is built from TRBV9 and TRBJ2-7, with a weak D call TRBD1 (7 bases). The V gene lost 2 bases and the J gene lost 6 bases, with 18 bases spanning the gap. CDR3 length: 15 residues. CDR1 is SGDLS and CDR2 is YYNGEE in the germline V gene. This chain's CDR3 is CASSVEAGGSGEQYF. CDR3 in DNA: TGTGCCAGCAGCGTCGAGGCAGGGGGGTCCGGCGAGCAGTACTTC.

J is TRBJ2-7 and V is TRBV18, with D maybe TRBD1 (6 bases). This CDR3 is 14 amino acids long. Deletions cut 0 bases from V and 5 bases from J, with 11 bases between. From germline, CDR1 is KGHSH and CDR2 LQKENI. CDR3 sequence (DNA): TGTGCCAGCTCACCACCTCAGGGGATTAACGAGCAGTACTTC. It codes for CASSPPQGINEQYF.

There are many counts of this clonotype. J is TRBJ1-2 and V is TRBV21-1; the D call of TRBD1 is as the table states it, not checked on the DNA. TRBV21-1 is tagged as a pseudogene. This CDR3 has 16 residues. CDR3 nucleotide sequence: TGTGCCAGCAGCACCGGGACAGCCCAAGCTAACTATGGCTACACCTTC. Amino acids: CASSTGTAQANYGYTF.

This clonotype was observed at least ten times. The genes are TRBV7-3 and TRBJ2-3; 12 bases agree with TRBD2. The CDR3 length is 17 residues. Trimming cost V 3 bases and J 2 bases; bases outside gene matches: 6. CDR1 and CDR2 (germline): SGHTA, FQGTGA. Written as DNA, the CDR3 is TGTGCCAGCAGCTTCACGACTAGCGGGGGACCCACAGATACGCAGTATTTT. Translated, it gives CASSFTTSGGPTDTQYF. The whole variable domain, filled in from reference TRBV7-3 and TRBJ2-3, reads GAGVSQTPSNKVTEKGKYVELRCDPISGHTALYWYRQSLGQGPEFLIYFQGTGAADDSGLPNDRFFAVRPEGSVSTLKIQRTERGDSAVYLCASSFTTSGGPTDTQYFGPGTRLTVL.

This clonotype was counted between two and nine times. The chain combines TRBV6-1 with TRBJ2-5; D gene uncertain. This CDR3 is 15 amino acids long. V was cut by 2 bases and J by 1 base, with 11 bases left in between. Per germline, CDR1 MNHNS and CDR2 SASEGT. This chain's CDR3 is CASSEMGSLQETQYF. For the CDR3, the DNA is TGTGCCAGCAGTGAAATGGGCAGTCTCCAAGAGACCCAGTACTTC.

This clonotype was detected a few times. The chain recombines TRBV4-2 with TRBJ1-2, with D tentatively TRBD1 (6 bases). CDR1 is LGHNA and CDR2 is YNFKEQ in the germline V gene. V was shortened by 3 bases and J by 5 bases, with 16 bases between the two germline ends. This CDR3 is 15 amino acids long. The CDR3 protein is CASSHSDRSTYGYTF. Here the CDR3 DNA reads TGTGCCAGCAGCCACAGTGACAGGAGCACTTATGGCTACACCTTC.

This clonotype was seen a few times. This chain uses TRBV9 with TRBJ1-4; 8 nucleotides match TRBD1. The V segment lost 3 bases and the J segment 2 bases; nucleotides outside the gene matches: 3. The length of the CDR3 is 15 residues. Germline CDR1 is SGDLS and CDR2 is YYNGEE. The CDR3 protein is CASSADRATNEKLFF. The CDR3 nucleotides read TGTGCCAGCAGCGCGGACAGGGCCACTAATGAAAAACTGTTTTTT.

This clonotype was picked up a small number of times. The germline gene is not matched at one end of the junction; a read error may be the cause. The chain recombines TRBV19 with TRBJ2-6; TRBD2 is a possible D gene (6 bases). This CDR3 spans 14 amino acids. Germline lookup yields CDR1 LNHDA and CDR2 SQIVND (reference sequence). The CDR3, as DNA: TGTGCCAGTAGTTGGGGGACTGGGGACAACGTCCTGACTTTC. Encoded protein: CASSWGTGDNVLTF.

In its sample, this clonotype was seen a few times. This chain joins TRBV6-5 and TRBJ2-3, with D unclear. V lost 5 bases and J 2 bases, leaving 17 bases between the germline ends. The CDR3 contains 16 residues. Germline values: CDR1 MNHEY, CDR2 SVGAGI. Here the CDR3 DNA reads TGTGCCAGCAGTCAAGGGTTCGGTGCCTTCACAGATACGCAGTATTTT. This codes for CASSQGFGAFTDTQYF.

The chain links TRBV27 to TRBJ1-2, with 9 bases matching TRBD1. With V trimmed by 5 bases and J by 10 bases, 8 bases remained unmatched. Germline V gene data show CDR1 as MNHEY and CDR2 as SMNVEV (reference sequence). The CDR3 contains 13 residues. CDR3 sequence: CASSPLDRGDYTF. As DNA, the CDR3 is TGTGCCAGCAGTCCACTGGACAGGGGAGACTACACCTTC.

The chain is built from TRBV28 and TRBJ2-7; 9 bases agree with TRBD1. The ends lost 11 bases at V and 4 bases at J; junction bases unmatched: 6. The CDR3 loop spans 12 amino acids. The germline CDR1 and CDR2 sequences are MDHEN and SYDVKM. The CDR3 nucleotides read TGTGCCGGGGGGACAGGGATGTACGAGCAGTACTTC. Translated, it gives CAGGTGMYEQYF.

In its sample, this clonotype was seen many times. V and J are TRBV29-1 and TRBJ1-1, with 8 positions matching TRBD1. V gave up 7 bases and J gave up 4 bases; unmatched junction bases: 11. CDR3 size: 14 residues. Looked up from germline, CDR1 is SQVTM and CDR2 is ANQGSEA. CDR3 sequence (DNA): TGCAGCGCCACAGGACAGGGAGATGGCACTGAAGCTTTCTTT. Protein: CSATGQGDGTEAFF.

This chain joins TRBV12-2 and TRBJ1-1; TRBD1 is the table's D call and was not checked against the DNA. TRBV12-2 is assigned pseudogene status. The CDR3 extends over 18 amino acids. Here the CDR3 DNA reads TGTGCAAGTCGCTACCTGGACAGGGTCTTGTACATGAACACTGAAGCTTTCTTT. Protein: CASRYLDRVLYMNTEAFF.

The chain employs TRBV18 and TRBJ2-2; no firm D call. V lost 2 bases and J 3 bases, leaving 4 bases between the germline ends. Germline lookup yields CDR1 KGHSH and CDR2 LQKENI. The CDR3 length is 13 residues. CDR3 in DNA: TGTGCCAGCTCACCATGGGACACCGGGGAGCTGTTTTTT. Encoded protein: CASSPWDTGELFF.

This CDR3 is CASSFRQTYEQYF. CDR3 in DNA: TGTGCCAGCAGTTTTAGACAGACCTACGAGCAGTACTTC. The chain has TRBV28 and TRBJ2-7; tentatively, D is TRBD1 (5 bases). V lost 3 bases, J lost 2 bases, and 8 bases lay in between. This CDR3 comprises 13 residues. Germline loops: CDR1 MDHEN, CDR2 SYDVKM.

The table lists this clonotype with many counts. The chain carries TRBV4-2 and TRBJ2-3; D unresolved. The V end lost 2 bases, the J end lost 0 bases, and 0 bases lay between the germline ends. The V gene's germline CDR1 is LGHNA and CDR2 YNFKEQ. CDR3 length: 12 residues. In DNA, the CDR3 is TGTGCCAGCAGCCAAAGCACAGATACGCAGTATTTT. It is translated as CASSQSTDTQYF.

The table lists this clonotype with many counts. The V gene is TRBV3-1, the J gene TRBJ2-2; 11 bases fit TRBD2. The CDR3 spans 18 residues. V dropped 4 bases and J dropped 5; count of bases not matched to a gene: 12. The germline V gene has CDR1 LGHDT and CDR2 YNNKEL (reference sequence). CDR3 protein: CASSRGRLAGRQTGELFF. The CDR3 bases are TGTGCCAGCAGCCGAGGGCGACTAGCGGGACGACAAACCGGGGAGCTGTTTTTT.

The CDR3: CASSSAPGGGTDTQYF. CDR3 sequence (DNA): TGTGCCAGCAGTTCGGCTCCCGGGGGGGGCACAGATACGCAGTATTTT. V is TRBV28 and J is TRBJ2-3; 8 positions match TRBD2. This CDR3 region has 16 residues. Germline V lookup: CDR1 MDHEN, CDR2 SYDVKM. Trimming removed 4 bases from V and 1 base from J; junction bases left unmatched: 7. Full variable domain (rest looked up from reference TRBV28 and TRBJ2-3): DVKVTQSSRYLVKRTGEKVFLECVQDMDHENMFWYRQDPGLGLRLIYFSYDVKMKEKGDIPEGYSVSREKKERFSLILESASTNQTSMYLCASSSAPGGGTDTQYFGPGTRLTVL.

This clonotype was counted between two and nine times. The CDR3 nucleotides are TGTGCTAGTGGTTGGGAGAGCACAGATACGCAGTATTTT. It specifies CASGWESTDTQYF. The chain combines TRBV12-5 with TRBJ2-3, with a weak D call TRBD2 (5 bases). This CDR3 is built from 13 residues. V lost 4 bases to trimming and J lost 0 bases, with 5 bases between them. Germline lookup yields CDR1 LGHNT and CDR2 FRNRAP.